This T cell receptor (beta chain) was identified during a study of beta chain features in type 1 diabetes. Deletions cut 0 bases from V and 1 base from J, with 12 bases between. Germline-derived CDR1 and CDR2 are SEHNR and FQNEAQ (reference sequence). The CDR3 contains 16 residues. This clone has only a few counts. Expressed TCRB transcripts were sequenced after all isolated RNA was converted to cDNA. Profiling relied on immunoSEQ multiplex PCR, and the TCRdb table lists in-frame clones only, not all of them. The sample consists of 400,000 to 500,000 clones, approximately 15% of them appearing once. This chain uses TRBV7-9 with TRBJ1-1; D is unclear. Sequenced sample: naive CD4+ T cells from blood. This TCR derives from a man aged 25 to 40 in good health. The CDR3 coding sequence is TGTGCCAGCAGCTTAGCGGTGGGAAGGAGGAACACTGAAGCTTTCTTT. As protein: CASSLAVGRRNTEAFF. The whole variable domain, remainder taken from reference TRBV7-9 and TRBJ1-1, is DTGVSQNPRHKITKRGQNVTFRCDPISEHNRLYWYRQTLGQGPEFLTYFQNEAQLEKSRLLSDRFSAERPKGSFSTLEIQRTEQGDSAMYLCASSLAVGRRNTEAFFGQGTRLTVV.